The 5 T cell receptor beta chains reported below all come from one sample, sequenced in a study of OX40 agonist ivuxolimab in advanced cancers. Method: immunoSEQ multiplex PCR; TCRdb's copy keeps in-frame clones and lacks some. The sample carries some 90,000 clones, more than 70% recorded once. Here the sequenced sample was CD4+ or CD8+ T cells sorted from blood, taken in a trial of the OX40 agonist ivuxolimab. The receptors shown here come from an adult with an advanced solid tumor such as melanoma, head and neck, liver or kidney cancer.

V gene TRBV5-1 combines with J gene TRBJ2-2; perhaps D is TRBD1 or TRBD2 (6 bases each). Germline-derived CDR1 and CDR2 are SGHRS and YFSETQ. The V gene lost 0 bases and the J gene lost 6 bases, with 15 bases spanning the gap. The CDR3 has 16 amino acids. This chain's CDR3 is CASSLGQATGAGELFF. As DNA, the CDR3 is TGCGCCAGCAGCTTGGGACAGGCGACGGGAGCCGGGGAGCTGTTTTTT. Supplemented by reference TRBV5-1 and TRBJ2-2, the full variable domain reads KAGVTQTPRYLIKTRGQQVTLSCSPISGHRSVSWYQQTPGQGLQFLFEYFSETQRNKGNFPGRFSGRQFSNSRSEMNVSTLELGDSALYLCASSLGQATGAGELFFGEGSRLTVL.

The J gene is TRBJ1-1, the V gene TRBV9, with TRBD1 identical over 9 bases. The V gene's germline CDR1 is SGDLS and CDR2 YYNGEE. The CDR3 runs to 15 residues. After removal of 4 bases from V and 4 bases from J, the junction contained 8 bases not matched to a gene. CDR3 protein: CASSLGQGRGTEAFF. In DNA, the CDR3 is TGTGCCAGCAGCTTGGGACAGGGAAGAGGCACTGAAGCTTTCTTT.

The chain links TRBV15 to TRBJ2-1; weak D call: TRBD2 (6 bases). V was pared by 0 bases and J by 2 bases, with 8 bases between. The CDR3 sequence is 15 residues long. CDR1 is LNHNV and CDR2 is YYDKDF in the germline V gene (reference sequence). The CDR3 coding sequence is TGTGCCACCAGCAGAGACTCGGGAGCCTACAATGAGCAGTTCTTC. Its translation is CATSRDSGAYNEQFF.

The chain joins TRBV2 to TRBJ1-5; 7 bases line up with TRBD1. Germline V gives CDR1 SNHLY, CDR2 FYNNEI. V gave up 8 bases and J gave up 2 bases; unmatched junction bases: 6. The CDR3 consists of 14 residues. CDR3 loop: CASHTGEGNQPQHF. DNA for the CDR3: TGTGCCAGCCACACAGGGGAGGGCAATCAGCCCCAGCATTTT.

This clone appeared once. The V call is TRBV27, the J call TRBJ1-3; D might be TRBD1 (5 bases). The germline V gene has CDR1 MNHEY and CDR2 SMNVEV (reference sequence). V was cut by 5 bases and J by 1 base, with 15 bases left in between. The CDR3 covers 16 residues. In DNA form, the CDR3 reads TGTGCCAGCAGTAAATTTGGCAGGGAGTCTGGAAACACCATATATTTT. It codes for CASSKFGRESGNTIYF.